The source of this T cell receptor (beta chain) is a study of cytomegalovirus exposure and HLA in healthy donors (dated by TCRdb to between 2016 and 2019). For the study in its entirety: The roughly 650 repertoires of the first cohort and the 110 or so validation repertoires were produced on the same platform, according to a later analysis. The study was designed to test whether signatures of past pathogen exposure could be identified by cataloging public T cell receptors. Besides the first cohort of approximately 710 subjects, a separate validation cohort made up of 120 or so different subjects was used. To predict cytomegalovirus infection status, the study combined high-throughput TCR immunosequencing, statistical association of individual TCRs with disease status, and machine learning. The paper as a whole reports these results and caveats: Subsequent analysis determined that TCRs grouped into clusters in the first cohort also showed a tendency toward co-occurrence across the approximately 120 validation repertoires, and 94% of cluster scores exceeded 0. According to the authors, the approach could potentially be generalized to other disease states and immunological phenotypes. A later analysis had no HLA typing for the validation cohort, so co-occurrence there was scored across all 110 or so repertoires. Across donors, most TCR sequences were observed very rarely, whereas some public TCRs were present in many individuals. The classifier was reported to diagnose cytomegalovirus status with high specificity and sensitivity in both the original and validation cohorts. A total of 150 or so TCR beta chains were listed by the study as associated with cytomegalovirus. In vitro tests confirmed that a few of the cytomegalovirus-associated TCR beta chains recognize cytomegalovirus antigens.

Worth noting for this clone: The antigen this receptor binds is unknown. One end of the junction fails to match germline, which may point to a read error.

Spanning cysteine to phenylalanine, the CDR3 consists of 14 amino acids. Kept here is only the CDR3 DNA, which spans 42 bases and is read in frame from base 1. From the germline V gene (reference sequence), CDR1 is SSHAT and CDR2 is FNYEAQ. Donors formed part of the validation cohort, which comprised approximately 130 subjects and was distinct from the first cohort of 666 subjects. Library preparation was by the immunoSEQ multiplex PCR assay. Concerning the study's data processing: A statistical classification framework was built for diagnosing cytomegalovirus status from the catalog of TCR beta chain sequences. TCRdb provides this immuneACCESS table in a form limited to in-frame rearrangements. Some clones are lacking; in checked studies, under half of them reflect an unresolved V gene, and why the rest are absent is not known. That table supplies the V and J calls and clone size; D and trimming were determined from the DNA. Counted in this sample were 200,000 to 250,000 clones; 65% to 85% of them appeared once. The ten largest clones capture 11% to 15% of the sample.

The V and J segments used are TRBV7-7 and TRBJ2-1, with 11 central nucleotides matching TRBD2. The clonotype was recovered from a woman aged 30 to 39 in good health and CMV-seropositive. Sequenced input: PBMCs. The sequenced DNA: TGTGCTAGCAGCTTAGCGGGAGGGGGCAATGAGCAGTTCTTC. Its protein is CASSLAGGGNEQFF.